This T cell receptor (beta chain) is drawn from a study of cytomegalovirus exposure and HLA in healthy donors. General study findings and limits: Reported results showed that the classifier diagnosed cytomegalovirus status with high specificity and sensitivity. The investigators catalogued 150 to 200 TCR beta chains as cytomegalovirus-associated. In vitro confirmation showed a few CMV-associated chains to be CMV antigen specific.

A roughly 130-subject validation cohort, separate from the approximately 670-subject first cohort, supplied the donors. Germline-derived CDR1 and CDR2 are SGHDT and YYEEEE. This CDR3 is built from 13 residues. Trimming cost V 0 bases and J 12 bases, with 15 bases left between them. On this clone: The antigen is not known.

The assay was immunoSEQ multiplex PCR, and TCRdb's table has in-frame clones only and misses some. The sample contains 97,000 or so clones, about 83% of which appear only once. The sequence was collected from a woman aged 25 to 39 in good health and CMV-seronegative. The rearrangement joins TRBV5-6 to TRBJ1-2; D is perhaps TRBD1 (6 bases). The material sequenced was PBMCs. The CDR3, as DNA: TGTGCCAGCAGCTTGGGAACTGAAGACAGGAACACCTTC. It yields the protein CASSLGTEDRNTF.